The clone carrying this T cell receptor beta chain showed up just a few times. As yet, its antigen is unknown. This sample is part of a study of T-cell memory formation after mild COVID-19. General observations from the study: Cross-reactive memory seemingly joined, as some responding clones were found in pre-infection memory. Contracting CD4+ clones sat mainly in CM and EM; CD8+ in EMRA. Clones that got smaller from day 15 to 85 had even CD4/CD8, while clones growing later tipped toward CD4+.

CDR3 length equals 14 residues. Trimming took off 2 bases at V and 4 bases at J, with 11 bases between the two ends. Germline lookup yields CDR1 MNHEY and CDR2 SVGEGT. TCRdb re-derived calls from the 5' RACE reads in MiXCR, one entry per CDR3 protein. Among 80,000 to 130,000 distinct CDR3 sequences listed, 11% were seen once. Input material: PBMCs or a T cell subset sorted from them (not recorded which). This TCR derives from a man aged 18 to 35 who had mild COVID-19 (a few samples of this study predate the infection). Cell type and time point are not known. The chain joins TRBV6-2 or TRBV6-3 to TRBJ1-2, with D maybe TRBD1 (5 bases). CDR3 residues: CASSYPGTAYGYTF. CDR3 bases: TGTGCCAGCAGTTACCCCGGGACGGCCTATGGCTACACCTTC.